These T cell receptor beta chains were read from a single sample in a study of blood T cells in healthy people across ages. Each CDR3 protein is one row after TCRdb ran MiXCR on the 5' RACE reads. Seen here are approximately 1,000,000 distinct CDR3 sequences, roughly two fifths observed once, and the top ten hold about 12%. The sequencing input was blood. These receptors were obtained from a young man in good health. The CDR3 runs from the conserved cysteine through the conserved F or W. D genes are given only for firm matches. A row's size may be missing; if present it is once, few, many or a size class.

cdr3_nt cdr3_aa j_call v_call d_call clone_size
TGTGCCAGCAGCCCCGAGGGGAAGAACACTGAAGCTTTCTTT CASSPEGKNTEAFF TRBJ1-1 TRBV9 - -
TGCAGTGCTGAAACAGGGGGCGCGGGAGGCTACACCTTC CSAETGGAGGYTF TRBJ1-2 TRBV20-1 TRBD1 -
TGCAGGGGAGGGGCGGCCTACAATGAGCAGTTCTTC CRGGAAYNEQFF TRBJ2-1 TRBV29-1 TRBD2 few
TGTGCCAGCAGCCCCCAAGCTGGGGGGTATTATGAAAAACTGTTTTTT CASSPQAGGYYEKLFF TRBJ1-4 TRBV7-2 - few
TGTGCCAGCAGCGCCCCCATTAATGAAAAACTGTTTTTT CASSAPINEKLFF TRBJ1-4 TRBV7-2 - -
TGTGCCAGCAGCCCGACTACCGGGACTACCACCGGGGAGCTGTTTTTT CASSPTTGTTTGELFF TRBJ2-2 TRBV7-2 TRBD2 once
TGTGCCACCAGTGATTCCCGGACAGCCAGTAACTATGGCTACACCTTC CATSDSRTASNYGYTF TRBJ1-2 TRBV24-1 - few
TGCGCCAGCAGCCAAGATTTTCGAGGGAATGAGCAGTTCTTC CASSQDFRGNEQFF TRBJ2-1 TRBV4-3 - -
TGCAGCTCTCGGCGGGGGGAAGAGACCCAGTACTTC CSSRRGEETQYF TRBJ2-5 TRBV20-1 TRBD2 few
TGTGCCAGCAGTTTACGACTAGCGGGGGTTAACAATGAGCAGTTCTTC CASSLRLAGVNNEQFF TRBJ2-1 TRBV6-2/TRBV6-3 TRBD2 -
TGTGCCAGCAGCGTACGTATAGGCTACGAGCAGTACTTC CASSVRIGYEQYF TRBJ2-7 TRBV7-9 - -
TGCGCCAGCAGCTCTTTCCCCATGGGGACAGGGATGAATGGCTACACCTTC CASSSFPMGTGMNGYTF TRBJ1-2 TRBV5-1 TRBD1 -
TGCAGTGCTCATCGCAAGAGCGGTAACTATGGCTACACCTTC CSAHRKSGNYGYTF TRBJ1-2 TRBV20-1 - -
TGTGCCAGCAGTCGAGGAGGGAACCAAGAGACCCAGTACTTC CASSRGGNQETQYF TRBJ2-5 TRBV5-4 - -
TGCAGTGCTGGAGGGGGGAATGACCCTCGCTATGGCTACACCTTC CSAGGGNDPRYGYTF TRBJ1-2 TRBV20-1 - -
TGCAGTGCGACGGACAGGAACTACGAGCAGTACTTC CSATDRNYEQYF TRBJ2-7 TRBV20-1 TRBD1 -
TGTGCCAGCAGTCCCACCCCTGGGCCGCACCACGAGCAGTACTTC CASSPTPGPHHEQYF TRBJ2-7 TRBV27 - once
TGCAGCGTTGGGACACGTGCAGATCCCACAGATACGCAGTATTTT CSVGTRADPTDTQYF TRBJ2-3 TRBV29-1 - -
TGTGCCATCAGTGAGTCGTCAGGATCGGTGGGGAATTCACCCCTCCACTTT CAISESSGSVGNSPLHF TRBJ1-6 TRBV10-3 - few
TGTGCCAGCAGCGTAGCCAGGGCTAGCACAGATACGCAGTATTTT CASSVARASTDTQYF TRBJ2-3 TRBV9 - -
TGTGCCAGCAGCCGGGCTAGCGGTATCACAGATACGCAGTATTTT CASSRASGITDTQYF TRBJ2-3 TRBV3-1 TRBD2 -
TGTGCCAGCAGTTTAGGTGGAGTGGAGAACACTGAAGCTTTCTTT CASSLGGVENTEAFF TRBJ1-1 TRBV12-3/TRBV12-4 - -
TGTGCCAGCAGTTTCGGGACAGCCGAGAATTCACCCCTCCACTTT CASSFGTAENSPLHF TRBJ1-6 TRBV27 TRBD1 -
TGTGCCAGCAGTGTTCTTCCAGCCTCTAACTATGGCTACACCTTC CASSVLPASNYGYTF TRBJ1-2 TRBV2 - few
TGCGCCAGCAGCTTCACAGGGACCGACACTGAAGCTTTCTTT CASSFTGTDTEAFF TRBJ1-1 TRBV5-1 - -
TGTGCCAGCAGTTTCTCAGGGTACTCCTACGAGCAGTACTTC CASSFSGYSYEQYF TRBJ2-7 TRBV27 - -
TGTGCTAGTGGTTTGGTGCATCAAGATGAGCAGTACTTC CASGLVHQDEQYF TRBJ2-7 TRBV12-5 - -
TGCAGTGCTAGGAGGTCTGGCTACAACAATGAGCAGTTCTTC CSARRSGYNNEQFF TRBJ2-1 TRBV20-1 - few